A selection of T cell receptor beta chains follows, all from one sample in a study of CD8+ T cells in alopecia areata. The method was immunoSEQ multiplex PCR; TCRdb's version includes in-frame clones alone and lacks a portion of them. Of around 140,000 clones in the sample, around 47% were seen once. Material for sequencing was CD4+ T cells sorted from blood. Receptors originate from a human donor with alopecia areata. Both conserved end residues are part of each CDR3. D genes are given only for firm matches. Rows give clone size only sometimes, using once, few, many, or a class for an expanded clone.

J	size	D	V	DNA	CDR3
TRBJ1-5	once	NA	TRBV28	TGTGCCAGCAGTTTGGGGCAGGACAATCAGCCCCAGCATTTT	CASSLGQDNQPQHF
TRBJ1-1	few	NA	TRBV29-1	TGCAGCGTTGGATTCACTGAAGCTTTCTTT	CSVGFTEAFF
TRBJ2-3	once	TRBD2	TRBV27	TGTGCCAGCAGTTTATTAAAAGCGGGAGCAGATACGCAGTATTTT	CASSLLKAGADTQYF
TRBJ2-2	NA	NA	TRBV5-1	TGCGCCAGCAGCCACGGGACGCTCGGAACCGGGGAGCTGTTTTTT	CASSHGTLGTGELFF
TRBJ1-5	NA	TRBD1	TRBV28	TGTGCCAGCAGTTTCCCTCTGGGACAGGGAGTTGGCAATCAGCCCCAGCATTTT	CASSFPLGQGVGNQPQHF
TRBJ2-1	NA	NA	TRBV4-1	TGCGCCAGCAGCCAAGATGACTGGGGACAAAGGGGGGAGAGCTCCTACAATGAGCAGTTCTTC	CASSQDDWGQRGESSYNEQFF
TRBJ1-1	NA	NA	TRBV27	TGTGCCAGCAGTTTAGGACTTGAAGCTTTCTTT	CASSLGLEAFF
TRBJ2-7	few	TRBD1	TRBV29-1	TGCAGCGCCACTTGGGACAGGCCTGTCGAGCAGTACTTC	CSATWDRPVEQYF
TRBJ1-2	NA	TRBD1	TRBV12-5	TGTGCTAGTGGTTTGGTACGGACAGGGGGCGAAGGCTACACCTTC	CASGLVRTGGEGYTF
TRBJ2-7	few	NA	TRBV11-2	TGTGCCAGCAGCTTAGTGGTGGGAGGACCCTACGAGCAGTACTTC	CASSLVVGGPYEQYF
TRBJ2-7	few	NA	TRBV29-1	TGCAGCGTTGAAGATCCGGGACTGGCTCCGGGCGAGCAGTACTTC	CSVEDPGLAPGEQYF
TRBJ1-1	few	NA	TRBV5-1	TGCGCCAGCAGCTTACTCCAATCGTTAGGAAACACTGAAGCTTTCTTT	CASSLLQSLGNTEAFF
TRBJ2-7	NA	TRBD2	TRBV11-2	TGTGCCAGCAGCTTCGGGACTAGCTGGTACGAGCAGTACTTC	CASSFGTSWYEQYF
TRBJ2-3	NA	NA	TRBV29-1	TGCAGCGTTGAAGCTAGGGGCACAGATACGCAGTATTTT	CSVEARGTDTQYF
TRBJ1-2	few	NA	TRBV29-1	TGCAGCGTTGATCGCCAAAGCTATGGCTACACCTTC	CSVDRQSYGYTF
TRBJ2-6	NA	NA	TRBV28	TGTGCCAGCACTCAACGGGGACCGAACTCTGGGGCCAACGTCCTGACTTTC	CASTQRGPNSGANVLTF
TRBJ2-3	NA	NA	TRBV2	TGTGCCAGCAGTGGCTGGACAGCCATTAGCACAGATACGCAGTATTTT	CASSGWTAISTDTQYF